This TCR beta chain emerged from a study of glioma-infiltrating T cells after dendritic cell vaccination. Looking at the study overall: Glioblastoma patients came from Phase I and II dendritic cell vaccination trials. Three intradermal dendritic cell vaccine injections were given every two weeks. Study outcomes and limitations: Higher pretreatment TIL content predicted longer progression-free time and survival.

A word on this clone: No antigen is known for it.

V was pared by 3 bases and J by 2 bases, with 10 bases of the junction left unmatched. The CDR3 spans 16 residues. In germline, CDR1 is SGHDT, CDR2 YYEEEE. Time point indicated: after dendritic cell vaccination, including at tumor progression/relapse. Amplification used 60 V beta primers and 13 J beta primers. TCRdb's copy holds only in-frame clones and misses some; the assay was immunoSEQ multiplex PCR. The data show almost 90,000 clones, roughly four fifths seen once. Specimen: blood, collected after dendritic cell vaccination. The sequence was obtained from a human donor with glioblastoma. The chain employs TRBV5-6 and TRBJ2-7; TRBD1 agrees at 8 bases. The CDR3 loop reads CASSSTSWTGTYEQYF. Here the CDR3 DNA reads TGTGCCAGCAGCTCCACTTCTTGGACAGGGACCTACGAGCAGTACTTC.